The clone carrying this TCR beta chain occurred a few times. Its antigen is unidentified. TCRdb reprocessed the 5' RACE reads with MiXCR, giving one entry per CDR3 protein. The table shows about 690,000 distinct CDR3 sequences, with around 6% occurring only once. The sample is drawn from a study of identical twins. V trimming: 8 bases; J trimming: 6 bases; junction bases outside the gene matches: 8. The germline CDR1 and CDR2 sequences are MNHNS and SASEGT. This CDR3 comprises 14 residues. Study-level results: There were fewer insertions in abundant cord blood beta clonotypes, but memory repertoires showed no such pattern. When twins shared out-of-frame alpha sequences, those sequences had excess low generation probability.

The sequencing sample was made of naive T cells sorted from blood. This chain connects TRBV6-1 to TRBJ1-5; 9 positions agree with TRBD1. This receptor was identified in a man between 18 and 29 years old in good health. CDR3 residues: CASGITGGGQPQHF. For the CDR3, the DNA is TGTGCCAGCGGAATTACAGGGGGCGGTCAGCCCCAGCATTTT.